The next 30 T cell receptor beta chains were all read from a single sample in a study of T cell changes during pregnancy in multiple sclerosis. Here immunoSEQ multiplex PCR was the method, and the copy in TCRdb shows in-frame clones only, minus some. The data hold approximately 64,000 clones, with 90% observed a single time. The sample consisted of peripheral blood, taken in the second trimester of pregnancy. The receptor set was obtained from a female donor in good health, enrolled as a control in a pregnancy study.

The chain couples TRBV5-1 to TRBJ2-1, with D possibly being TRBD1 (5 bases). The CDR3 runs 13 residues. Germline V lookup: CDR1 SGHRS, CDR2 YFSETQ. The V and J ends lost 4 bases and 6 bases respectively, with 11 bases between them. As DNA, the CDR3 is TGCGCCAGCAGCCCTAAAGACAGCAATGAGCAGTTCTTC. It encodes CASSPKDSNEQFF.

The CDR3 is CASLGGQGARGTEAFF. CDR3 coding DNA: TGTGCCAGCCTCGGAGGGCAGGGGGCTAGGGGAACTGAAGCTTTCTTT. J is TRBJ1-1 and V is TRBV11-2; 8 bases line up with TRBD1. The length of the CDR3 is 16 residues. V gave up 8 bases and J gave up 5 bases; unmatched junction bases: 16. Per the germline V gene, CDR1 is SGHAT and CDR2 is FQNNGV.

The chain carries TRBV7-9 and TRBJ2-1; 13 bases map to TRBD2. The CDR3 length is 16 residues. CDR1 and CDR2 from the germline V gene are SEHNR and FQNEAQ (reference sequence). The V gene end was trimmed by 4 bases and the J gene end by 8 bases; junction bases not matched to a gene: 8. The CDR3 sequence is CASSYRGGLAGHEQFF. As DNA, the CDR3 is TGTGCCAGCAGCTACCGTGGGGGACTAGCGGGACATGAGCAGTTCTTC.

This rearrangement joins TRBV25-1 to TRBJ2-3; 7 bases align to TRBD2. With 5 bases clipped from V and 3 bases from J, the junction kept 5 bases outside the gene matches. Germline CDR1 reads MGHDK; CDR2 reads SYGVNS. The CDR3 is 14 residues long. The chain's CDR3 is CASSWGGGTDTQYF. For the CDR3, the DNA is TGTGCCAGCAGTTGGGGGGGTGGTACAGATACGCAGTATTTT.

This chain uses TRBV7-9 with TRBJ2-7, with D maybe TRBD1 (6 bases). CDR3 length: 14 residues. From germline, CDR1 is SEHNR and CDR2 FQNEAQ (reference sequence). Trimming cost V 5 bases and J 0 bases, with 11 bases left between them. The CDR3 protein is CASSTRQDSYEQYF. DNA for the CDR3: TGTGCCAGCAGCACACGACAGGACTCCTACGAGCAGTACTTC. The complete variable domain, with remaining parts taken from reference TRBV7-9 and TRBJ2-7, reads DTGVSQNPRHKITKRGQNVTFRCDPISEHNRLYWYRQTLGQGPEFLTYFQNEAQLEKSRLLSDRFSAERPKGSFSTLEIQRTEQGDSAMYLCASSTRQDSYEQYFGPGTRLTVT.

J is TRBJ1-1 and V is TRBV6-1; weak D call: TRBD1 (5 bases). V was shortened by 8 bases and J by 4 bases, with 14 bases between the two germline ends. CDR1 and CDR2 from the germline V gene are MNHNS and SASEGT. The CDR3 length is 13 residues. Here the CDR3 DNA reads TGTGCCAGCCCACCCGGGAGGGGCACTGAAGCTTTCTTT. Translation: CASPPGRGTEAFF.

The chain links TRBV7-2 to TRBJ2-1; TRBD1 agrees at 11 bases. Germline V lookup: CDR1 SGHTA, CDR2 FQGNSA. This CDR3 region has 14 residues. The J segment lost 6 bases and the V segment lost 7 bases, leaving 5 bases of the junction unmatched. The CDR3 DNA reads TGTGCCAGCAAGCTCGGGACAGGGGGCAATGAGCAGTTCTTC. Protein sequence: CASKLGTGGNEQFF.

The chain couples TRBV28 to TRBJ2-7, with a weak D call TRBD2 (6 bases). Germline loops: CDR1 MDHEN, CDR2 SYDVKM. The CDR3 contains 17 residues. V was trimmed by 7 bases and J by 3 bases, leaving 25 bases between them. The CDR3 DNA is TGTGCCAGCAATTTTCTGGGAGGTAGAAGTTTAGACTACGAGCAGTACTTC. It yields the protein CASNFLGGRSLDYEQYF. The full variable domain, its missing parts supplied by reference TRBV28 and TRBJ2-7, is DVKVTQSSRYLVKRTGEKVFLECVQDMDHENMFWYRQDPGLGLRLIYFSYDVKMKEKGDIPEGYSVSREKKERFSLILESASTNQTSMYLCASNFLGGRSLDYEQYFGPGTRLTVT.

The rearrangement joins TRBV28 to TRBJ1-5; possible D gene TRBD1, 6 bases. CDR1 and CDR2 (germline): MDHEN, SYDVKM. V was trimmed by 2 bases and J by 4 bases, leaving 18 bases between them. This CDR3 has 17 amino acids. CDR3 DNA: TGTGCCAGCAGTTTAGGCCCGGGCAGGGGTCCTAATCAGCCCCAGCATTTT. This gives the protein CASSLGPGRGPNQPQHF.

The rearrangement uses TRBV10-1 and TRBJ2-7; TRBD2 matches at 8 bases. The J segment lost 1 base and the V segment lost 0 bases, leaving 5 bases of the junction unmatched. Germline values: CDR1 WNHNN, CDR2 SYGVQD (reference sequence). This CDR3 contains 16 residues. CDR3 residues: CASSESSSGSSYEQYF. CDR3 DNA sequence: TGCGCCAGCAGTGAGTCGTCCAGCGGGAGTTCCTACGAGCAGTACTTC.

This clone was seen a few times. The gene calls are TRBV10-3 and TRBJ1-2; the match to TRBD1 covers 7 bases. The CDR3 has 14 residues. Germline values: CDR1 ENHRY, CDR2 SYGVKD. With V trimmed by 6 bases and J by 4 bases, 8 bases remained unmatched. The CDR3 is CAISQQGYGYGYTF. The CDR3 nucleotides read TGTGCCATCAGCCAACAGGGGTACGGCTATGGCTACACCTTC.

The V gene is TRBV5-1, the J gene TRBJ2-7, with 8 nucleotides matching TRBD2. The CDR3 contains 13 residues. Germline V gives CDR1 SGHRS, CDR2 YFSETQ. With V trimmed by 4 bases and J by 2 bases, 2 bases remained unmatched. Here the CDR3 reads CASSPGGTYEQYF. Written as DNA, the CDR3 is TGCGCCAGCAGCCCGGGGGGGACCTACGAGCAGTACTTC.

This clone was seen once. The chain recombines TRBV18 with TRBJ2-3, with TRBD2 matching over 11 bases. Trimming cost V 4 bases and J 7 bases; bases outside gene matches: 7. The CDR3 is 15 residues long. Germline CDR1 KGHSH, CDR2 LQKENI. DNA of the CDR3: TGTGCCAGCTCACTTAGCGGGGGGGCTAAAAATACGCAGTATTTT. As protein: CASSLSGGAKNTQYF.

The genes are TRBV28 and TRBJ2-1; 11 bases agree with TRBD2. The V gene end was trimmed by 5 bases and the J gene end by 15 bases; junction bases not matched to a gene: 15. CDR3 size: 15 residues. Per germline, CDR1 MDHEN and CDR2 SYDVKM. The CDR3 DNA is TGTGCCAGCAGTCCCCTCGGACTAGCGGGTCTTTTAAGGTTCTTC. This gives the protein CASSPLGLAGLLRFF.

This chain connects TRBV9 to TRBJ2-1; 7 bases align to TRBD1. After removal of 3 bases from V and 0 bases from J, the junction contained 9 bases not matched to a gene. CDR3 length equals 17 residues. Germline assignment: CDR1 SGDLS and CDR2 YYNGEE. The CDR3 spells CASSGPTGESSYNEQFF. In DNA, the CDR3 is TGTGCCAGCAGCGGACCAACAGGGGAATCCTCCTACAATGAGCAGTTCTTC.

The J gene is TRBJ2-3, the V gene TRBV9, with TRBD2 matching over 12 bases. Looked up from germline, CDR1 is SGDLS and CDR2 is YYNGEE. The CDR3 is 18 amino acids. With 0 bases clipped from V and 4 bases from J, the junction kept 9 bases outside the gene matches. CDR3 DNA sequence: TGTGCCAGCAGCGTAGAGGCTAGCGGGAGGGCCGGGGCAGATACGCAGTATTTT. Its protein is CASSVEASGRAGADTQYF.

The chain has TRBV18 and TRBJ2-7; 7 bases map to TRBD1. This CDR3 comprises 14 residues. Germline V gene sequence: CDR1 KGHSH, CDR2 LQKENI. The ends lost 1 base at V and 3 bases at J; junction bases unmatched: 3. The CDR3 sequence: CASSPRQGVYEQYF. The CDR3 coding sequence is TGTGCCAGCTCACCACGGCAGGGGGTCTACGAGCAGTACTTC.

The genes are TRBV25-1 and TRBJ2-1; TRBD2 matches 12 bases. V shed 5 bases and J 6 bases; nucleotides not matched to a gene: 5. CDR1 is MGHDK, CDR2 SYGVNS, per germline. This CDR3 is 15 amino acids long. CDR3 sequence: CASSPMGLAGNEQFF. CDR3 DNA sequence: TGTGCCAGCAGTCCCATGGGACTAGCGGGCAATGAGCAGTTCTTC.

This rearrangement joins TRBV9 to TRBJ2-7, with 8 positions matching TRBD1. J gave up 3 bases and V 3 bases, and 8 bases lay outside the gene matches. The germline V gene encodes CDR1 SGDLS and CDR2 YYNGEE. CDR3 length: 15 residues. The CDR3: CASSAGLTGGYEQYF. The DNA of the CDR3 is TGTGCCAGCAGCGCGGGCTTAACAGGGGGCTACGAGCAGTACTTC.

The chain recombines TRBV10-3 with TRBJ2-5; 7 nucleotides agree with TRBD2. After removal of 6 bases from V and 5 bases from J, the junction contained 0 bases not matched to a gene. CDR1 and CDR2 from the germline V gene are ENHRY and SYGVKD. This CDR3 has 11 residues. In DNA, the CDR3 is TGTGCCATCAGGGGGGGGGAGACCCAGTACTTC. The encoded protein is CAIRGGETQYF.

As DNA, the CDR3 is TGTGCCAGCAGCGGACAGGGGAGGACTGAAGCTTTCTTT. Protein sequence: CASSGQGRTEAFF. The chain is built from TRBV2 and TRBJ1-1; 9 bases agree with TRBD1. CDR3 length: 13 amino acids. Germline values: CDR1 SNHLY, CDR2 FYNNEI. V lost 6 bases and J lost 5; bases outside the gene matches: 4.

The genes are TRBV2 and TRBJ2-4, with a possible D match to TRBD2 (6 bases). V was clipped by 5 bases and J by 5 bases, with 16 bases between them. CDR1 and CDR2 (germline): SNHLY, FYNNEI. There are 15 residues in the CDR3. The CDR3 sequence is CASSPFVVAENIQYF. Here the CDR3 DNA reads TGTGCCAGCAGTCCATTTGTGGTAGCGGAAAACATTCAGTACTTC.

V is TRBV27 and J is TRBJ1-1, with TRBD1 identical over 11 bases. The CDR3 loop spans 19 amino acids. With V trimmed by 5 bases and J by 1 base, 15 bases remained unmatched. Germline values: CDR1 MNHEY, CDR2 SMNVEV (reference sequence). CDR3 nucleotides: TGTGCCAGCAGTCTACTCTTCGGACAGGGGGCGTTTAAGAACACTGAAGCTTTCTTT. It is translated as CASSLLFGQGAFKNTEAFF.

CDR3 DNA sequence: TGTGCCAGCAGCTTAGGAAAGAGCTCCTACAATGAGCAGTTCTTC. Translating it yields CASSLGKSSYNEQFF. The chain has TRBV7-2 and TRBJ2-1; D gene unclear. Germline CDR1 and CDR2: SGHTA and FQGNSA. This CDR3 has 15 residues. V lost 1 base to trimming and J lost 0 bases, with 7 bases between them.

The V gene is TRBV30, the J gene TRBJ2-5, with D unclear. The germline CDR1 and CDR2 sequences are GTSNPN and SVGIG (reference sequence). V was trimmed by 0 bases and J by 5 bases, leaving 10 bases between them. CDR3 length equals 13 residues. The CDR3 spells CAWSVPSRETQYF. The CDR3 coding sequence is TGTGCCTGGAGTGTACCGAGCAGGGAGACCCAGTACTTC.

The rearrangement uses TRBV5-4 and TRBJ1-4; D gene uncertain. Germline values: CDR1 SGHNT, CDR2 YYREEE (reference sequence). CDR3 length: 13 amino acids. V was pared by 5 bases and J by 8 bases, with 13 bases between. The CDR3 loop is CASSPLPGEKLFF. CDR3 coding DNA: TGTGCCAGCAGTCCCCTGCCGGGAGAAAAACTGTTTTTT.

The chain couples TRBV19 to TRBJ1-1, with 8 bases that match TRBD1. Germline CDR1 and CDR2: LNHDA and SQIVND (reference sequence). The CDR3 is 16 amino acids. V lost 3 bases, J lost 1 base, and 7 bases stayed unmatched. The CDR3 region has the DNA TGTGCCAGTAGTATCCAGGGGGCTATAACGAACACTGAAGCTTTCTTT. It codes for CASSIQGAITNTEAFF.

This sequence joins TRBV19 and TRBJ2-7; D remains ambiguous. The CDR3 has 15 amino acids. V gave up 2 bases and J gave up 3 bases, with 14 bases separating them. The germline gives CDR1 LNHDA, CDR2 SQIVND (reference sequence). The CDR3 DNA sequence: TGTGCCAGTAGTATAAAAGCCCGTGAATTCTACGAGCAGTACTTC. Protein product: CASSIKAREFYEQYF.

This rearrangement joins TRBV28 to TRBJ1-2, with TRBD1 identical over 11 bases. The germline gives CDR1 MDHEN, CDR2 SYDVKM. This CDR3 comprises 16 residues. The V segment lost 4 bases and the J segment 3 bases; nucleotides outside the gene matches: 7. The CDR3 is CASSSAGQGAYYGYTF. CDR3 sequence (DNA): TGTGCCAGCAGTTCCGCCGGACAGGGGGCGTACTATGGCTACACCTTC.

The rearrangement uses TRBV2 and TRBJ1-1, with D unresolved. CDR1 and CDR2 from the germline V gene are SNHLY and FYNNEI. The CDR3 consists of 15 residues. V was trimmed by 4 bases and J by 5 bases, leaving 17 bases between them. This CDR3 is CASSARSGPVTEAFF. CDR3 DNA: TGTGCCAGCAGTGCCCGTAGCGGGCCTGTAACTGAAGCTTTCTTT.